A single T cell receptor beta chain is shown here with its context. Its antigen target is currently unknown. No qualities accompany the bases; no much larger clone lies one base away. The collaborating institutions used their own protocols to collect whole blood in K2EDTA tubes. For TCRbeta analysis, collaborator samples were shipped as frozen whole blood, as isolated PBMCs, or as DNA extracted from either sample type. TCRbeta CDR3 regions were amplified from genomic DNA by means of the immunoSEQ Assay, a bias-controlled multiplex PCR. The study's processing was this. The number of nucleated cells in each sample was estimated from the amplification of reference gene primers within the assay. Sequence reads were collapsed and filtered to measure the absolute abundance of every unique TCRbeta CDR3 rearrangement. Productive Simpson clonality was computed per sample as the square root of Simpson's diversity index over productive rearrangements. TCRdb retrieved this table from immuneACCESS and kept in-frame rearrangements only. Not all clones are present; in checked studies, unresolved V genes account for under half, and no reason is known for the remainder. V and J calls and clone size are given by that table; D and trimming were obtained from the DNA. The sample contains around 140,000 clones, roughly 79% of them found a single time. The ten largest clones capture over 7.5% of the sample.

From V the trimming removes 3 bases and from J it removes 5 bases, while the gene matches leave 13 bases of the junction unaccounted for. According to the germline V gene, CDR1 reads SGHRS and CDR2 reads YFSETQ. CDR3 length: 18 amino acids, cysteine to phenylalanine. Of the read, only the CDR3 DNA is kept; its 54 bases are in frame from base 1. This sample is drawn from a study of blood T cell repertoires in COVID-19 (dated by TCRdb to about 2020). Context from the whole study: Samples covering the acute and convalescent phases of COVID-19 were provided by collaborators in the United States, Italy and Spain. The material from the prospective study consisted of cDNA or gDNA derived from T cells, B-cell-depleted T cells, or PBMCs. Deeply sampled blood TCRbeta repertoires from subjects exposed to, actively infected with, or recovered from COVID-19 were included in the dataset. A freely available public database, intended as a resource for researchers studying the immune response to SARS-CoV-2, is where the repertoires were released. Samples came from the ongoing ImmuneRACE study (first 160 participants) plus 1,254 subjects from 6 global collaborators. A de-identified subject ID, COVID-19 status, age in years and sex were almost always included in the sample metadata. Where HLA class I and class II types were available, the types were taken from metadata supplied by the sample provider, not from assay-based typing. What the study reported, not specific to this receptor: Clinical and demographic metadata were provided uncurated, with the amount varying by source and participant.

The sequence came from a woman in her fifties or sixties with active or convalescent COVID-19. Sequences were obtained from peripheral blood. The V and J genes are TRBV5-1 and TRBJ2-1; 11 nucleotides in the junction match TRBD2. The CDR3 region: CASSSPKLAGGGHNEQFF. In nucleotides, the sequence is TGCGCCAGCAGCTCCCCCAAGCTAGCGGGGGGCGGTCACAATGAGCAGTTCTTC.